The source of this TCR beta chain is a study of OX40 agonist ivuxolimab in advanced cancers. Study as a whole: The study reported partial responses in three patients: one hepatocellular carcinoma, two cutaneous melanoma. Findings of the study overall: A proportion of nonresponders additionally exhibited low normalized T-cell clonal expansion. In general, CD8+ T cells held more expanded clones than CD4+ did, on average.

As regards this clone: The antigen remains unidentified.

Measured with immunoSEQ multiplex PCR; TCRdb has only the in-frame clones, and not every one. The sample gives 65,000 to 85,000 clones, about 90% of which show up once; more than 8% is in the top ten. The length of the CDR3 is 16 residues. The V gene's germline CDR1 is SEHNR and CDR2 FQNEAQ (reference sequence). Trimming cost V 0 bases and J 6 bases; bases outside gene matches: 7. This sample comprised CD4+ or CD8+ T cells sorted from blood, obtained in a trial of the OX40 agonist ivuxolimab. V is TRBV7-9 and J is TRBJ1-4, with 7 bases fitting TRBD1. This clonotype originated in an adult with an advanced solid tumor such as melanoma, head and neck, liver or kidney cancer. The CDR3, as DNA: TGTGCCAGCAGCTTAGCGACAGGGACCTGGGATGAAAAACTGTTTTTT. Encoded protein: CASSLATGTWDEKLFF.